A single sample gave rise to the 8 T cell receptor beta chains below, sequenced in a study of cytomegalovirus exposure and HLA in healthy donors. Primers for the PCR totalled 60 Vbeta and 13 Jbeta. Produced via immunoSEQ multiplex PCR; TCRdb's table is partial and in-frame only. The table lists hundreds of thousands of clones, around 80% of them singletons. Sequenced material: PBMCs. These receptors all come from a male donor in good health and CMV-seronegative.

This chain links TRBV7-6 with TRBJ2-7; D is undetermined. The V end was cut by 2 bases, the J end by 2 bases, with 10 bases between. Germline V gives CDR1 SGHVS, CDR2 FNYEAQ. CDR3 length: 14 residues. The CDR3 DNA follows: TGTGCCAGCAGCTTACTAGGAGATACCTACGAGCAGTACTTC. Translating gives CASSLLGDTYEQYF. Drawing the rest from reference TRBV7-6 and TRBJ2-7, the complete variable domain is GAGVSQSPRYKVTKRGQDVALRCDPISGHVSLYWYRQALGQGPEFLTYFNYEAQQDKSGLPNDRFSAERPEGSISTLTIQRTEQRDSAMYRCASSLLGDTYEQYFGPGTRLTVT.

The gene calls are TRBV7-8 and TRBJ2-7; 10 bases are shared with TRBD2. The CDR3 is 17 amino acids. V lost 5 bases to trimming and J lost 6 bases; unmatched junction nucleotides: 16. CDR1 is SGHVS and CDR2 is FQNEAQ in the germline V gene. CDR3 bases: TGTGCCAGCAGCAAAAACCCTAGCGGGAGAGGAGTGGTCGAGCAGTACTTC. It is translated as CASSKNPSGRGVVEQYF.

In its sample, this clone was seen once. This chain uses TRBV15 with TRBJ1-3; D not certain. The CDR3 consists of 15 residues. Germline-derived CDR1 and CDR2 are LNHNV and YYDKDF (reference sequence). Trimming stripped 2 bases from V and 2 bases from J, with 10 bases between. This CDR3 is CATSRLRGTGNTIYF. The CDR3 DNA reads TGTGCCACCAGCAGACTTCGGGGTACTGGAAACACCATATATTTT.

This clone was observed a handful of times. This chain uses TRBV18 with TRBJ1-3; TRBD1 agrees at 9 bases. V shed 3 bases, J shed 2 bases, and the junction held 5 bases outside the gene matches. The CDR3 covers 16 residues. Germline V gene data show CDR1 as KGHSH and CDR2 as LQKENI. The CDR3 nucleotides read TGTGCCAGCTCACCCGGGACAGGGTTACCTGGAAACACCATATATTTT. Its protein product is CASSPGTGLPGNTIYF.

The chain employs TRBV19 and TRBJ2-6; 9 nucleotides agree with TRBD1. Germline lookup yields CDR1 LNHDA and CDR2 SQIVND (reference sequence). V trimming: 2 bases; J trimming: 2 bases; junction bases outside the gene matches: 7. The CDR3 has 18 residues. The CDR3 here is CASSIMKGQGTGANVLTF. For the CDR3, the DNA is TGTGCCAGTAGTATAATGAAGGGACAGGGAACTGGGGCCAACGTCCTGACTTTC.

The chain combines TRBV6-1 with TRBJ2-6; 7 bases map to TRBD2. CDR1 MNHNS and CDR2 SASEGT come from the germline V gene. Trimming at V came to 2 bases and at J to 4 bases, leaving 8 bases not matched to a gene. CDR3 length equals 17 residues. The CDR3 nucleotides are TGTGCCAGCAGTGAACGCCGCGGGGGTTCGGGGGCCAACGTCCTGACTTTC. The encoded protein is CASSERRGGSGANVLTF.

The gene calls are TRBV27 and TRBJ2-7, with 9 bases lining up with TRBD2. V gave up 3 bases and J gave up 2 bases; unmatched junction bases: 5. The germline V gene has CDR1 MNHEY and CDR2 SMNVEV (reference sequence). The CDR3 contains 15 residues. The CDR3 DNA is TGTGCCAGCAGTTTCCGAAGCGGGAGGACCTACGAGCAGTACTTC. This translates into CASSFRSGRTYEQYF.

The rearrangement uses TRBV28 and TRBJ2-4; 7 nucleotides agree with TRBD1. Germline V gene sequence: CDR1 MDHEN, CDR2 SYDVKM. V dropped 4 bases and J dropped 2; count of bases not matched to a gene: 2. The CDR3 contains 14 residues. In nucleotides, the CDR3 is TGTGCCAGCAGTTACAGGGGACCCAAAAACATTCAGTACTTC. This sequence encodes CASSYRGPKNIQYF.